This TCR beta chain was sequenced during a study of blood T cell repertoires in COVID-19. Study information: T cells, B-cell-depleted T cells, or PBMCs supplied cDNA or gDNA.

In the original analysis: Cell counts per sample came from amplifying reference gene primers. Assay used: immunoSEQ multiplex PCR; TCRdb lists only in-frame clones, some missing. The V and J calls and clone size come from that table; D and trimming were worked out from the DNA. This sample has 37,000 or so clones, with 89% found just once. CDR3 length: 15 residues. Germline CDR1 LGHNA, CDR2 YSLEER. Trimming removed 0 bases at V and 7 bases at J, with 10 bases between. The chain combines TRBV4-3 with TRBJ1-6, with D hard to call. The TCR was taken from a human donor in a cohort sampled during active COVID-19. The sample consisted of peripheral blood. Here the CDR3 DNA reads TGCGCCAGCAGCCAAGATGGACGGGGAAATTCACCCCTCCACTTT. This encodes CASSQDGRGNSPLHF.